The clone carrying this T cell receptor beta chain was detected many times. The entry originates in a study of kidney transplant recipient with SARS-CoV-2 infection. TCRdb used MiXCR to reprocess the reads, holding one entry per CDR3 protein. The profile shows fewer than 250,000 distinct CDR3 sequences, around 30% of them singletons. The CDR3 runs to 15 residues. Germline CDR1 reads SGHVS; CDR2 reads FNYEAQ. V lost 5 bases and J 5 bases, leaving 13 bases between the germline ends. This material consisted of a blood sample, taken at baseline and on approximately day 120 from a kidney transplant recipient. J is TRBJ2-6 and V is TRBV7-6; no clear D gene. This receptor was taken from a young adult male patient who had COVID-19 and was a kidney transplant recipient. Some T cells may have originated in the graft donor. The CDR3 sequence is CASSPHKSRANVLTF. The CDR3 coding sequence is TGTGCCAGCAGCCCACATAAAAGTCGGGCCAACGTCCTGACTTTC.